This TCR beta chain was observed in a study of T cells in localized non-small cell lung cancer. Study-level results: Higher adjacent-lung clonality was associated with shorter survival. Owing to sequencing of a solitary tumor region, heterogeneity cannot be discounted. A median about 62 of the top 100 tumor clones appeared in adjacent lung. Uninvolved adjacent lung, not tumor, had the highest T cell clonality.

Germline V CDR1 and CDR2: SGHTS, YDEGEE. The CDR3 length is 14 residues. The germline V and J ends were trimmed by 0 bases and 1 base, with 7 bases remaining between them. Method: immunoSEQ multiplex PCR; TCRdb's copy keeps in-frame clones and lacks some. The repertoire holds 70,000 to 80,000 clones, with about 88% as singletons. As concerns this clone: Its antigen is still unknown.

This receptor was obtained from a woman aged 35 to 69 with stage I squamous cell lung carcinoma. The chain joins TRBV5-8 to TRBJ1-1; D call uncertain. This specimen consisted of peripheral blood, obtained before any cancer treatment. The CDR3 is CASSLGLGNTEAFF. The CDR3 nucleotides read TGTGCCAGCAGCTTGGGACTGGGGAACACTGAAGCTTTCTTT.